This TCR beta chain originates from a study of cytomegalovirus exposure and HLA in healthy donors. The PCR was carried out with 60 Vbeta primers and 13 Jbeta primers. TCRdb's table, derived via immunoSEQ multiplex PCR, lists solely in-frame clones and lacks some. This specimen shows 75,000 to 95,000 clones; the ten leading clones hold 1.4% to 1.5%. Study conclusions and caveats: Through in vitro validation, three CMV-associated chains were shown to be specific for CMV antigens. Some segments of the V type, notably TRBV6-2 and TRBV6-3, were excluded as indistinguishable. A later examination showed that TCR association rates differed by HLA locus, with DRB1 most and HLA-C fewest.

On this clone: Its antigen is undetermined.

The CDR3 has 15 residues. Per germline, CDR1 SNHLY and CDR2 FYNNEI. With 9 bases clipped from V and 8 bases from J, the junction kept 15 bases outside the gene matches. The V and J genes are TRBV2 and TRBJ2-1; 8 bases line up with TRBD1. Sequences were obtained from PBMCs. This clonotype was obtained from a woman aged 55-69 years in good health and CMV-seronegative. The DNA for the CDR3 is TGTGCCAGGGACGGGGGACAGGAGGGGGGTCATGAGCAGTTCTTC. This sequence encodes CARDGGQEGGHEQFF.